This TCR beta chain was documented in a study of shared clonotypes between healthy human individuals. Overall study context: Two women and a few men aged 18 to 49 served as donors. CD4 naive and CD4 memory each took three plates per donor, while CD8 naive took two and CD8 memory one.

Details on this clone: As yet, its antigen is unknown.

Study-level findings and limits: Represented genetic and exposure-history diversity was restricted by having few donors.

Germline V gene sequence: CDR1 LGHNA, CDR2 YSLEER. Between the trimmed V and J ends, which lost 0 bases and 6 bases, there was a span of 15 bases. The CDR3 length is 16 residues. Profiled with immunoSEQ multiplex PCR; TCRdb holds only in-frame clones, not every one. This table has around 340,000 clones, around 79% appearing once. The sample taken for sequencing was memory CD4+ T cells sorted from blood. Documented subset: CD45RA-negative fraction. The receptor was derived from a man aged 30 to 45 in good health. This chain connects TRBV4-3 to TRBJ2-1; no clear D gene. CDR3 in DNA: TGCGCCAGCAGCCAAGATCTATTCGCGAGATTCAATGAGCAGTTCTTC. This gives the protein CASSQDLFARFNEQFF.